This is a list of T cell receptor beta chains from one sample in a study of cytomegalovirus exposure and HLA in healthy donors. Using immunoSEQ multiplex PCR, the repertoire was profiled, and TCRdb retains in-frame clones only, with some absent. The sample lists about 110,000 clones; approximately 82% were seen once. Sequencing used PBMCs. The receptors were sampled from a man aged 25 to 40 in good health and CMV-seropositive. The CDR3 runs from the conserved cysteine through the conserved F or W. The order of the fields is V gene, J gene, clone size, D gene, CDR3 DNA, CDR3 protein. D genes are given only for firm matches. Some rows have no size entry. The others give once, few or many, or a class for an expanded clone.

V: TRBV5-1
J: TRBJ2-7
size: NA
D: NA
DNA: TGCGCCAGCAGCTTGGCTGCCGACTCCTCCTACGAGCAGTACTTC
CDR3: CASSLAADSSYEQYF

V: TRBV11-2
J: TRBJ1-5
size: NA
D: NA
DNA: TGTGCCAGCAGCTTCCAGCAGGGGAGCAATCAGCCCCAGCATTTT
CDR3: CASSFQQGSNQPQHF

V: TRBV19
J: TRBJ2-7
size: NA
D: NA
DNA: TGTGCCAGTAGTATTGGAGGCGCGACGGGATACGAGCAGTACTTC
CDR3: CASSIGGATGYEQYF

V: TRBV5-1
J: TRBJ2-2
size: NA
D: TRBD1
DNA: TGCGCCAGCAGCTTGGGGGACAGCACCGGGGAGCTGTTTTTT
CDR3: CASSLGDSTGELFF

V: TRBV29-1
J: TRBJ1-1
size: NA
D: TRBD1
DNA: TGCAGCGTTGAAATTGGTTGGACAGGACCGGTCTCTGAAGCTTTCTTT
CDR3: CSVEIGWTGPVSEAFF

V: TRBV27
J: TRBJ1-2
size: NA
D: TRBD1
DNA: TGTGCCAGCAGCTTACAGGGGTGGGACTATGGCTACACCTTC
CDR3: CASSLQGWDYGYTF

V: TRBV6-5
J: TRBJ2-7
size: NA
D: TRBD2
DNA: TGTGCCAGCAGTTACTCGTCTAGCGGGGACTCCTACGAGCAGTACTTC
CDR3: CASSYSSSGDSYEQYF

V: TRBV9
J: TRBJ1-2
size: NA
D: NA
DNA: TGTGCCAGCAGCTCCCCCGTGACAGCGAGCTATGGCTACACCTTC
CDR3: CASSSPVTASYGYTF

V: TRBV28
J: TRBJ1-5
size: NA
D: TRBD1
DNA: TGTGCCAGCAGTTTTCCCGACAGGGAAAAGCAGCCCCAGCATTTT
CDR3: CASSFPDREKQPQHF

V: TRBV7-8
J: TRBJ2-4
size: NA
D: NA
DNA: TGTGCCAGCAGCTCGCCGGGACAAAGAAACATTCAGTACTTC
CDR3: CASSSPGQRNIQYF

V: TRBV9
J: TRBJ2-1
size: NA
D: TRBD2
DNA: TGTGCCAGCAGCGTAGGGGGAGCGGGGGGAATTAATGGGCAGTTCTTC
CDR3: CASSVGGAGGINGQFF

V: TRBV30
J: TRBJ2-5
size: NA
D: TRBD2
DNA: TGTGCCTGTGCGGGCGGGGGGCCCCAAGAGACCCAGTACTTC
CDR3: CACAGGGPQETQYF

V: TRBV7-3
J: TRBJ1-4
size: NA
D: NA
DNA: TGTGCCAGCAGCTTAATAGGAGGCTTTAATGAAAAACTGTTTTTT
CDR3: CASSLIGGFNEKLFF

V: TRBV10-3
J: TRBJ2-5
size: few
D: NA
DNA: TGTGCCATCAGTGAGTCTCCCAGTGGAGAGACCCAGTACTTC
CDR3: CAISESPSGETQYF

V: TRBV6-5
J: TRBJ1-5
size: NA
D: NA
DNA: TGTGCCAGCAGTTCGACAGGAGGAACTAATCAGCCCCAGCATTTT
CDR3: CASSSTGGTNQPQHF